This T cell receptor beta chain was sequenced during a study of blood T cell repertoires in COVID-19. Study-wide context: Samples of COVID-19 (acute and convalescent) were obtained from the United States, Italy and Spain. In each case, the material was cDNA or gDNA derived from T cells, B-cell-depleted T cells, or PBMCs.

Study processing details: From reference gene primer amplification, estimates of nucleated cell counts were derived. The data were produced by immunoSEQ multiplex PCR, yet TCRdb's version contains in-frame clones alone and is incomplete. V and J calls and clone size are copied from that table; D and trimming were computed from the DNA. The sample lists just over 250,000 clones, approximately 89% occurring once. In germline, CDR1 is SGHAT, CDR2 FQDESV (reference sequence). Trimming cost V 8 bases and J 8 bases, with 10 bases left between them. This CDR3 region has 11 residues. The V gene is TRBV11-1, the J gene TRBJ2-1, with no clear D. The sequence came from a woman between 50 and 59 years old with acute or convalescent COVID-19. Sequenced material: peripheral blood. DNA of the CDR3: TGTGCCAGCGCATTGGCCCATGAGCAGTTCTTC. Translating it yields CASALAHEQFF.